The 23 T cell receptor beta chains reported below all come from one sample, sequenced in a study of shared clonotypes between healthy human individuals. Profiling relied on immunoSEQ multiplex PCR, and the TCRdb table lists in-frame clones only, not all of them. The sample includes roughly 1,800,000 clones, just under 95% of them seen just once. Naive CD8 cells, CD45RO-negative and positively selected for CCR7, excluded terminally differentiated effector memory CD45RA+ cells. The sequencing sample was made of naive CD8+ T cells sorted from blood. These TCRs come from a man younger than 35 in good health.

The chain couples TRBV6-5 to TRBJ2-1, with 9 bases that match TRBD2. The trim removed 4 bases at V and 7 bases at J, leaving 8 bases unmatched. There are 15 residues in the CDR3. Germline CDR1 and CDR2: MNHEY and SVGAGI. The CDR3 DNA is TGTGCCAGCAGTTCCGGACTAGCGCTTCCAAATGAGCAGTTCTTC. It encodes CASSSGLALPNEQFF.

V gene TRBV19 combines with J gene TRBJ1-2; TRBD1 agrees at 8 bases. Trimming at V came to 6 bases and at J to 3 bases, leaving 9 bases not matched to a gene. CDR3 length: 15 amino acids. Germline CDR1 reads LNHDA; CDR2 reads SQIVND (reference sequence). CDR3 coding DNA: TGTGCCAGTAGAAAGGACAGGGAGGGATACTATGGCTACACCTTC. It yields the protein CASRKDREGYYGYTF.

CDR3 loop: CAWSKQANTGELFF. The CDR3 DNA reads as TGTGCCTGGAGTAAACAGGCGAACACCGGGGAGCTGTTTTTT. The chain employs TRBV30 and TRBJ2-2; D might be TRBD1 (5 bases). The CDR3 totals 14 residues. Germline CDR1 is GTSNPN and CDR2 is SVGIG (reference sequence). V lost 2 bases and J lost 0, with 7 bases in between.

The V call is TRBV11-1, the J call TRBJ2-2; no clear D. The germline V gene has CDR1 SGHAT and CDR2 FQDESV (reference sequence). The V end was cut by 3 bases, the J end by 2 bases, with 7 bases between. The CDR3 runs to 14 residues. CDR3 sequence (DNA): TGTGCCAGCAGCTTGGGGATCAACACCGGGGAGCTGTTTTTT. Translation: CASSLGINTGELFF. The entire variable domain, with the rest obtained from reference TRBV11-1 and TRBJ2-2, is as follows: EAEVAQSPRYKITEKSQAVAFWCDPISGHATLYWYRQILGQGPELLVQFQDESVVDDSQLPKDRFSAERLKGVDSTLKIQPAELGDSAMYLCASSLGINTGELFFGEGSRLTVL.

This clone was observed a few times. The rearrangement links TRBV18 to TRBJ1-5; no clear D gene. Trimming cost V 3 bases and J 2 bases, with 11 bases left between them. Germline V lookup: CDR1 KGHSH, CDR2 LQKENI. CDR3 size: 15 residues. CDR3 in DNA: TGTGCCAGCTCACCCGACCGGGGAGGCAATCAGCCCCAGCATTTT. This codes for CASSPDRGGNQPQHF.

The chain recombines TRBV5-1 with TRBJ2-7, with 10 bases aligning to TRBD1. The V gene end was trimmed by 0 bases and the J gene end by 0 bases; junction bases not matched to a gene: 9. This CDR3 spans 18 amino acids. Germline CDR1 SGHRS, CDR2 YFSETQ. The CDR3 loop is CASSLGQGALASSYEQYF. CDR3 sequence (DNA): TGCGCCAGCAGCTTGGGACAGGGGGCCTTAGCGAGCTCCTACGAGCAGTACTTC. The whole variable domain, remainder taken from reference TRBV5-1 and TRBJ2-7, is KAGVTQTPRYLIKTRGQQVTLSCSPISGHRSVSWYQQTPGQGLQFLFEYFSETQRNKGNFPGRFSGRQFSNSRSEMNVSTLELGDSALYLCASSLGQGALASSYEQYFGPGTRLTVT.

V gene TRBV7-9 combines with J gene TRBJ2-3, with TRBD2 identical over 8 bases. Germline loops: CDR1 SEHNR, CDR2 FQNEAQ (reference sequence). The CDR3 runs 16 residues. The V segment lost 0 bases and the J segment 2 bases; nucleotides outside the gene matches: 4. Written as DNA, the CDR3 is TGTGCCAGCAGCTTAGCGTGGGGACTAGACACAGATACGCAGTATTTT. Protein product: CASSLAWGLDTDTQYF.

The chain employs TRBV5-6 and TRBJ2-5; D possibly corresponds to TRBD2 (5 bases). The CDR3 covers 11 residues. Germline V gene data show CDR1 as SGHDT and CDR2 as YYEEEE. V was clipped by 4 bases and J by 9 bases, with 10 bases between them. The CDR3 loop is CASSDLASQYF. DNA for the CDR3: TGTGCCAGCAGCGATTTAGCGTCCCAGTACTTC.

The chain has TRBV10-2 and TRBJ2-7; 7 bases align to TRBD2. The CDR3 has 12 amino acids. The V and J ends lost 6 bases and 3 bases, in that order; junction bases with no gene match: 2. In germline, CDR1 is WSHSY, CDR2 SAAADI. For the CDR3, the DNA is TGCGCCAGCAGGGGGGGGTACTACGAGCAGTACTTC. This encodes CASRGGYYEQYF.

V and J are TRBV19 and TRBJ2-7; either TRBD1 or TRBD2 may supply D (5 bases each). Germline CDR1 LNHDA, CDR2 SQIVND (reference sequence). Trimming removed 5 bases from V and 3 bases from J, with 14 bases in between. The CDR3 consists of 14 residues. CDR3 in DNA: TGTGCCAGTAGTCCAGGGACCTGGGGCTACGAGCAGTACTTC. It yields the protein CASSPGTWGYEQYF.

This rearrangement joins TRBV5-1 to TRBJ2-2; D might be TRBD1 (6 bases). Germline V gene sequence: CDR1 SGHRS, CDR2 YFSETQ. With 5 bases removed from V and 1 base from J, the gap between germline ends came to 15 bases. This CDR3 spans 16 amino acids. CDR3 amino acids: CASRIGQQGNTGELFF. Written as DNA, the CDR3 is TGCGCCAGCAGGATCGGACAACAGGGGAACACCGGGGAGCTGTTTTTT.

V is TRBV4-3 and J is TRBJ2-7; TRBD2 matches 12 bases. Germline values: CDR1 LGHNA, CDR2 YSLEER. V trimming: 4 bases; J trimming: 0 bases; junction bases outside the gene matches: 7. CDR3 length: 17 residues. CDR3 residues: CASSLMTSGSFSYEQYF. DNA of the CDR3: TGCGCCAGCAGCCTTATGACTAGCGGGAGCTTCTCCTACGAGCAGTACTTC.

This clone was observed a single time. CDR3 bases: TGCGCCAGCAGCCACCCGGGACAGGGGGCTAATGAGCAGTTCTTC. Its protein product is CASSHPGQGANEQFF. The rearrangement uses TRBV4-3 and TRBJ2-1; 12 bases are a match to TRBD1. The junction had 4 bases not matched to a gene; V was cut back by 3 bases and J by 7 bases. CDR3 length: 15 residues. The germline V gene has CDR1 LGHNA and CDR2 YSLEER.

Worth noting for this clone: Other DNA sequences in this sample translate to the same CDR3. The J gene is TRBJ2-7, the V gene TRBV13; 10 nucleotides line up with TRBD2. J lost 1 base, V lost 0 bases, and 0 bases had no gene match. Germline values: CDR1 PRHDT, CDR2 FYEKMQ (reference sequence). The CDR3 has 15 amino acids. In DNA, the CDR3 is TGTGCCAGCAGCTTAGGACTAGCGGGATCCTACGAGCAGTACTTC. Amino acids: CASSLGLAGSYEQYF.

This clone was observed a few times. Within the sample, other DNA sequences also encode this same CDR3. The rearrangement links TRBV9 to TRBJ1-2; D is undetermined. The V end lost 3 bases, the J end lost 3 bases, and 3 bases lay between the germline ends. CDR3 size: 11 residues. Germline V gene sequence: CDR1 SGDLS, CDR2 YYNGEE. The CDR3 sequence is CASSGDYGYTF. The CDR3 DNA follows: TGTGCCAGCAGCGGGGACTATGGCTACACCTTC.

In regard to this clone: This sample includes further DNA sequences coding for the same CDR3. The CDR3 reads CASGLVLGNEQYF. In nucleotides, the CDR3 is TGTGCTAGTGGTTTGGTACTGGGAAACGAGCAGTACTTC. The chain carries TRBV12-5 and TRBJ2-7; unclear D gene. This CDR3 is built from 13 residues. Germline assignment: CDR1 LGHNT and CDR2 FRNRAP. V was trimmed by 0 bases and J by 5 bases, leaving 8 bases between them.

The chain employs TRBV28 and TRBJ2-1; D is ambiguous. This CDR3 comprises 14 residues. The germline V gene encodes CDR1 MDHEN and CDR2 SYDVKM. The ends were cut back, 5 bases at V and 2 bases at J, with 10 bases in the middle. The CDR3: CASSNLEAYNEQFF. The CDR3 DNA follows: TGTGCCAGCAGTAATCTAGAAGCCTACAATGAGCAGTTCTTC.

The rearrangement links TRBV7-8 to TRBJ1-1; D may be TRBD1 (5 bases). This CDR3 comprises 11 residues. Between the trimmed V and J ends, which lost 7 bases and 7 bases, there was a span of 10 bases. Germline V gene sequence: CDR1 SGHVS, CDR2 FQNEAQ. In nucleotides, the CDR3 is TGTGCCAGCACCCTGGGGGGTGAAGCTTTCTTT. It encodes CASTLGGEAFF. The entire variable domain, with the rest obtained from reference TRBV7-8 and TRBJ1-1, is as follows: GAGVSQSPRYKVAKRGQDVALRCDPISGHVSLFWYQQALGQGPEFLTYFQNEAQLDKSGLPSDRFFAERPEGSVSTLKIQRTQQEDSAVYLCASTLGGEAFFGQGTRLTVV.

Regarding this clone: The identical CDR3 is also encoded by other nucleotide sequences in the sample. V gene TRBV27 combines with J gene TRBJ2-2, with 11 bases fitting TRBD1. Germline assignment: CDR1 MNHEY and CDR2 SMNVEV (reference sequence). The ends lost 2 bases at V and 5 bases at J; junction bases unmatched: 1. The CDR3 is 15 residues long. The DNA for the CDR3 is TGTGCCAGCAGTTTAGGACAGGGGGCTACCGGGGAGCTGTTTTTT. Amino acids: CASSLGQGATGELFF.

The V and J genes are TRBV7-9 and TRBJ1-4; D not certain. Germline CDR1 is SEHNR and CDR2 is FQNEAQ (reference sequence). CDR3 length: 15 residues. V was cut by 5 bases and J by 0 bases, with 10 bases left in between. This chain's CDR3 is CASSQDVATNEKLFF. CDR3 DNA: TGTGCCAGCAGCCAGGACGTTGCAACTAATGAAAAACTGTTTTTT.

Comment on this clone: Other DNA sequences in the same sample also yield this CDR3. The CDR3 loop reads CASSLGQGSYEQYF. The CDR3 nucleotides read TGTGCCAGTAGTCTCGGACAGGGGAGCTACGAGCAGTACTTC. This rearrangement joins TRBV19 to TRBJ2-7; 9 bases line up with TRBD1. After removal of 5 bases from V and 3 bases from J, the junction contained 5 bases not matched to a gene. From germline, CDR1 is LNHDA and CDR2 SQIVND (reference sequence). This CDR3 contains 14 residues.

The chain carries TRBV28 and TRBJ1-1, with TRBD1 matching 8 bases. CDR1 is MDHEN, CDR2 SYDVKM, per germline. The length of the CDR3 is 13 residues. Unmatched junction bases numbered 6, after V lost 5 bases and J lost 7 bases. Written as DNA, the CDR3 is TGTGCCAGCAGTCCCAGGGGGCCAATTGAAGCTTTCTTT. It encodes CASSPRGPIEAFF.

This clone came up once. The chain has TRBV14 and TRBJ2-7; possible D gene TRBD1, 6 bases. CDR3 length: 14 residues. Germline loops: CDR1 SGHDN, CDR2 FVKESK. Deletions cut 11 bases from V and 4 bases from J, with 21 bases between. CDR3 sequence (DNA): TGTGCCGTTTTTAAGGGGGAGCGAGTATACGAGCAGTACTTC. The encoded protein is CAVFKGERVYEQYF.